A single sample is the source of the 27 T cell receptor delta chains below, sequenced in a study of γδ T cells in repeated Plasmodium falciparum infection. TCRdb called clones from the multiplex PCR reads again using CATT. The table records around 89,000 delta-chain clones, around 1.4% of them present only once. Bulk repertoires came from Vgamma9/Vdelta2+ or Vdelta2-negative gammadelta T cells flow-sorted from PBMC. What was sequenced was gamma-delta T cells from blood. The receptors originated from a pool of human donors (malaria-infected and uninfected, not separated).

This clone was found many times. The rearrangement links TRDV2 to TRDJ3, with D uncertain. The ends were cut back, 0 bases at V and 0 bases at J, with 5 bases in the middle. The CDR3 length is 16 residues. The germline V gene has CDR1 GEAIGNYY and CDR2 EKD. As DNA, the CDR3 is TGTGCCTGTGACACCGGCAGCTCCTGGGACACCCGACAGATGTTTTTC. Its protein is CACDTGSSWDTRQMFF.

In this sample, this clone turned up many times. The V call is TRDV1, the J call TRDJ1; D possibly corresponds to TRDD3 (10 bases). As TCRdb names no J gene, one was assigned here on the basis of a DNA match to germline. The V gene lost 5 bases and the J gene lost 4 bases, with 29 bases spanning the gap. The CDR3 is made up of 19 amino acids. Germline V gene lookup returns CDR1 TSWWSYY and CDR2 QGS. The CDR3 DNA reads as TGTGCTCTTGGGTCCCTTCCTACAAGGGGGATACGGGAGGGCGATAAACTCATCTTT. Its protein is CALGSLPTRGIREGDKLIF.

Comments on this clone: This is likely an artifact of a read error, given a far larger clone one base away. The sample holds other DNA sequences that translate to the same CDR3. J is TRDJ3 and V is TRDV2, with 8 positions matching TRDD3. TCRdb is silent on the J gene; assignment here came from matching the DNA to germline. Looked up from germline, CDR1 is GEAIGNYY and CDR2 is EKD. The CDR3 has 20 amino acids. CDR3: CACDTLSGGTGSWDTRQMFF. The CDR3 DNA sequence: TGTGCCTGCGACACCCTTTCTGGGGGAACCGGATCCTGGGACACCCGACAGATGTTTTTC.

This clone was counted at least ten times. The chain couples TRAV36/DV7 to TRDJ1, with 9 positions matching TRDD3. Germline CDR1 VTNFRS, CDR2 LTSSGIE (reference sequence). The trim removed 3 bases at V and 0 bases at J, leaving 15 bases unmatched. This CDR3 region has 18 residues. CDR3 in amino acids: CAVGRWVGDNRNTDKLIF. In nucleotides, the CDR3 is TGTGCTGTGGGTAGGTGGGTGGGGGATAATCGGAACACCGATAAACTCATCTTT.

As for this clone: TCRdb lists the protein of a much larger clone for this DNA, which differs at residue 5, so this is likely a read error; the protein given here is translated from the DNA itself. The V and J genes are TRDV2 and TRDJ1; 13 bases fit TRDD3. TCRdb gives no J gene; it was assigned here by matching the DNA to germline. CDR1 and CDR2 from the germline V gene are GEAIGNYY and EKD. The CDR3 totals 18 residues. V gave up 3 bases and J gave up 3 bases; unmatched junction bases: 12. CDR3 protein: CACDAFTGGYADADKLIF. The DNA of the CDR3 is TGTGCCTGTGACGCGTTTACTGGGGGATACGCAGACGCCGATAAACTCATCTTT.

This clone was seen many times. This CDR3 is CACVPASDGNTPYTDKLIF. Here the CDR3 DNA reads TGTGCCTGTGTCCCGGCCTCCGATGGGAATACGCCGTACACCGATAAACTCATCTTT. This sequence joins TRDV2 and TRDJ1, with a possible D match to TRDD3 (5 bases). V was shortened by 5 bases and J by 0 bases, with 27 bases between the two germline ends. Germline V gives CDR1 GEAIGNYY, CDR2 EKD. This CDR3 is built from 19 residues.

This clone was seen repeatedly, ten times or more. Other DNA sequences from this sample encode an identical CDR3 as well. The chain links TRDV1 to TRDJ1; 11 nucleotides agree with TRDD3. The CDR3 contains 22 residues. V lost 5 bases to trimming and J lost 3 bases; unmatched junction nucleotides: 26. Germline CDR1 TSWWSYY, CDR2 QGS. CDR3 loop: CALGRVPPIIYWGIACPDKLIF. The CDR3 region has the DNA TGTGCTCTTGGGAGAGTACCCCCGATCATTTACTGGGGGATAGCATGTCCCGATAAACTCATCTTT.

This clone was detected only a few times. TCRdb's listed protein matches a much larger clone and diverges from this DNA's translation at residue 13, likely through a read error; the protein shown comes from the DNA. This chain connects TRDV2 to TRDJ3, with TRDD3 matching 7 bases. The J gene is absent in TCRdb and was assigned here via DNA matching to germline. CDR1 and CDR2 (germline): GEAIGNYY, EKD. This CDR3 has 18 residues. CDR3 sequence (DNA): TGTGCCTGTGACTGGGGGAGCGGACCAAGATGGGACGCCCGACAGATGTTTTTC. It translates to CACDWGSGPRWDARQMFF.

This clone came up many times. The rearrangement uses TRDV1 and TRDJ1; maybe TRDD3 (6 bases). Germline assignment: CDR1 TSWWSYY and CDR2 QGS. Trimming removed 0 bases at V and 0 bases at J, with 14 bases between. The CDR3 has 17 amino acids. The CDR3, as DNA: TGTGCTCTTGGGGAACTAACGCACTGGGAGTACACCGATAAACTCATCTTT. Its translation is CALGELTHWEYTDKLIF.

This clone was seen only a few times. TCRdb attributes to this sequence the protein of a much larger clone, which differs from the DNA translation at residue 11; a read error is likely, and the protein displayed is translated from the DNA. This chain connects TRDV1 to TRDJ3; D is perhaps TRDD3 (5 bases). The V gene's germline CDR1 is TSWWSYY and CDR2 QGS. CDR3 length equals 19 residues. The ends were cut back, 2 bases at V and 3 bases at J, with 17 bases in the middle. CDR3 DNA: TGTGCTCTTGGGGAAGGAAAGTGGGGAAGCTACTGGGACACCCGACAGATGTTTTTC. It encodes CALGEGKWGSYWDTRQMFF.

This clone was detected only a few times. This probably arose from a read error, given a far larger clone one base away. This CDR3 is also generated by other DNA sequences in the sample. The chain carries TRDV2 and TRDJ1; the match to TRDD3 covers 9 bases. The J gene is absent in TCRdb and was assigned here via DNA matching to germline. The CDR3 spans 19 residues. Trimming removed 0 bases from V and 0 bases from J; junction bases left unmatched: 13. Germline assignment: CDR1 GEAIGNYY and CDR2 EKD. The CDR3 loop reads CACDTVGILGDEYTDKLIF. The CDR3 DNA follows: TGTGCCTGTGACACCGTGGGAATACTGGGGGACGAGTACACCGATAAACTCATCTTT.

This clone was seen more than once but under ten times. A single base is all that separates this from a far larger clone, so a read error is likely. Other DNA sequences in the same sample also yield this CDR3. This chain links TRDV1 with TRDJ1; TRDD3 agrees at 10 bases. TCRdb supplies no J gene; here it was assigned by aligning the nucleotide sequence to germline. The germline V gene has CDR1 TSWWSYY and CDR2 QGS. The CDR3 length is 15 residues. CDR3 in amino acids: CALGHSTGGSDKLIF. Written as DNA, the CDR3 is TGTGCCCTTGGCCACAGTACTGGGGGATCCGATAAACTCATCTTT.

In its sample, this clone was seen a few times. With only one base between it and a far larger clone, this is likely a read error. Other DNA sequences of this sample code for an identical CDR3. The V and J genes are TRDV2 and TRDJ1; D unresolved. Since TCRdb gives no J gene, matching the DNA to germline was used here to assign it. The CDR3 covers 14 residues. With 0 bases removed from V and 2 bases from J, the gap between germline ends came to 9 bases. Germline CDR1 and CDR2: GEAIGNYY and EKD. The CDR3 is CACDTLGQTDKLIF. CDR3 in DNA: TGTGCCTGTGACACCTTGGGACAAACCGATAAACTCATCTTT.

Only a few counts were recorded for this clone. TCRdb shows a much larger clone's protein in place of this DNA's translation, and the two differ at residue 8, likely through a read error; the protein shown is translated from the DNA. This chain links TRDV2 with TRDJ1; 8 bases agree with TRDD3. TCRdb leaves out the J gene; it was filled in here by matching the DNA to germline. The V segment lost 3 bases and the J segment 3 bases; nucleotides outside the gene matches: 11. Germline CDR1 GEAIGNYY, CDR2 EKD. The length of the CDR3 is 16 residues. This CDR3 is CACDVWGTGWADKLIF. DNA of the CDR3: TGTGCCTGTGACGTCTGGGGGACAGGGTGGGCCGATAAACTCATCTTT.

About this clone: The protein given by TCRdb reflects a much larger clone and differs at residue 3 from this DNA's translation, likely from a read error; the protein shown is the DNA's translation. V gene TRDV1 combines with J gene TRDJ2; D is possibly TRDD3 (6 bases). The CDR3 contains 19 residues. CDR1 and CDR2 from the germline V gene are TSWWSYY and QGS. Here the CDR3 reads CAPGESVILRVKRTAQLFF. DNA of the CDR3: TGTGCTCCTGGGGAATCGGTAATCCTTAGGGTGAAGAGGACAGCACAACTCTTCTTT.

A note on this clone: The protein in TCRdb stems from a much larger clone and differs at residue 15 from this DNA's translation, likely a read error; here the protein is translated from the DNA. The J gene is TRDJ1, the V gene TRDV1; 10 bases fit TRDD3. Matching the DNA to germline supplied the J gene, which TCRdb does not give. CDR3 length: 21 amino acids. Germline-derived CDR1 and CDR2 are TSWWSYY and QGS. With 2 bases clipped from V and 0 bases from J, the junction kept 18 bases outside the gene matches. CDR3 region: CALGECHLDRGGYGHTDKLIF. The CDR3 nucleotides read TGTGCTCTTGGGGAATGCCACCTAGACCGCGGGGGATACGGGCACACCGATAAACTCATCTTT.

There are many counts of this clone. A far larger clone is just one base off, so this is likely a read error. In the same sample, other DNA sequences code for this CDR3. The CDR3: CACDSVGVDKLIF. The CDR3 DNA sequence: TGTGCCTGTGACAGTGTAGGAGTCGATAAGCTCATCTTT. V usage is TRDV2 and J usage is TRDJ1; D not certain. The CDR3 is 13 amino acids. Germline V lookup: CDR1 GEAIGNYY, CDR2 EKD.

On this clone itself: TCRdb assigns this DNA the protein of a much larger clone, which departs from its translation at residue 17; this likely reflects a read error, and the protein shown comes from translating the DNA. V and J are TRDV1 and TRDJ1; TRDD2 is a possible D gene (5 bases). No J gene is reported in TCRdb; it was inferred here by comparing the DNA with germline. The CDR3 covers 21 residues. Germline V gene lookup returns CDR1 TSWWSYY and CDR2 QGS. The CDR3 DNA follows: TGTGCTCTTGGGGAACTCAAACCTTGCCGATTGATCCTAAAGTACACCAATAAACTCATCTTT. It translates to CALGELKPCRLILKYTNKLIF.

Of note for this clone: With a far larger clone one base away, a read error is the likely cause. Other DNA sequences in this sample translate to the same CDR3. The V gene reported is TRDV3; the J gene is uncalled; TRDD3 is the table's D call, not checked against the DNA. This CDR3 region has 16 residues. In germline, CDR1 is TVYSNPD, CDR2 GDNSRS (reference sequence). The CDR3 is CAFTGGTMKYTDKLIF. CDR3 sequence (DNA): TGTGCATTCACGGGCGGGACAATGAAGTACACCGATAAGCTCATCTTT.

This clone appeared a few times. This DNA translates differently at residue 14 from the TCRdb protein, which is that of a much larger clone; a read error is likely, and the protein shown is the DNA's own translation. This chain's CDR3 is CACDILHRLGDTDRLIF. The CDR3 DNA follows: TGTGCCTGTGACATCCTTCATCGACTGGGGGACACCGATAGACTCATCTTT. V is TRDV2 and J is TRDJ1, with 9 bases identical to TRDD3. Germline CDR1 GEAIGNYY, CDR2 EKD. This CDR3 has 17 amino acids.

Written as DNA, the CDR3 is TGTGCAGCAAGCGGGGGGAGGGGATACACCGATAAACTCATCTTT. This codes for CAASGGRGYTDKLIF. The chain has TRAV29/DV5 and TRDJ1, with D possibly being TRDD3 (6 bases). TCRdb lists no J gene, so it was determined here by aligning the DNA to germline. The V end was cut by 0 bases, the J end by 0 bases, with 12 bases between. The CDR3 consists of 15 residues. CDR1 is NSMFDY and CDR2 is ISSIKDK in the germline V gene.

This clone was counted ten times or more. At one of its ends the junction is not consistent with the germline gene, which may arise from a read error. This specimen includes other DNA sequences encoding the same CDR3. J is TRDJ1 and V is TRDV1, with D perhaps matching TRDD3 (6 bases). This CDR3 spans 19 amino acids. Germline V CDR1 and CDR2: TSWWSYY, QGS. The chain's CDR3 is CALGEPYPYWVYRADKLIF. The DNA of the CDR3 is TGTGCTCTTGGGGAACCCTACCCGTACTGGGTATATAGGGCCGATAAGCTCATCTTT.

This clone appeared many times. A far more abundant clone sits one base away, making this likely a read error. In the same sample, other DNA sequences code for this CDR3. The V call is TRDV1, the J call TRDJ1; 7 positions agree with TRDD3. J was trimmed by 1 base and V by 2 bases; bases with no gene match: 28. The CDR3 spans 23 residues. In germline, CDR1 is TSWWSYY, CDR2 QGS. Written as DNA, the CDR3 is TGTGCTCTTGGGGAATATCTTTCCCCGATTAGGAAGCTCACTCTGGGGGTCACCGATAAACTCATCTTT. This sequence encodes CALGEYLSPIRKLTLGVTDKLIF.

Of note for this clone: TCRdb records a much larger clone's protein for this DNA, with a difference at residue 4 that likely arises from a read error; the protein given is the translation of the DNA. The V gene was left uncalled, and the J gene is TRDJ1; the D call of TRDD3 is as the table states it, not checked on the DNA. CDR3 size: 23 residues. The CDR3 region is CALWEPQSFPPNWGIAPADKLIF. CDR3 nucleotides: TGTGCTCTTTGGGAACCGCAATCCTTCCCTCCAAACTGGGGGATAGCCCCCGCCGATAAACTCATCTTT.

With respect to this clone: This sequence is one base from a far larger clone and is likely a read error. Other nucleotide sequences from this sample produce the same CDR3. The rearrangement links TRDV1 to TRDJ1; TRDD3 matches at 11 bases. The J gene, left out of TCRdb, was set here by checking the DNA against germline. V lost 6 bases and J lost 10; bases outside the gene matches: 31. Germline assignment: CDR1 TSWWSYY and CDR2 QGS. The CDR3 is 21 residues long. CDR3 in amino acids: CALGIEIPLRRSGGYAPRLIF. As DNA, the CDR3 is TGTGCTCTTGGTATAGAAATCCCACTTCGGCGTAGTGGGGGATACGCACCAAGACTCATCTTT.

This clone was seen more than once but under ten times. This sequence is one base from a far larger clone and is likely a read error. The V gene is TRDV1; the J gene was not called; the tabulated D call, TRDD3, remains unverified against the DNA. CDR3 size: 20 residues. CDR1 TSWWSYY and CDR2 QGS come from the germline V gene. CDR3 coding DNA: TGTGCTCTTGGGGAACTATTCTATTCTACTGGGGGATACGGTACCGATAAGCTCATCTTT. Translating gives CALGELFYSTGGYGTDKLIF.

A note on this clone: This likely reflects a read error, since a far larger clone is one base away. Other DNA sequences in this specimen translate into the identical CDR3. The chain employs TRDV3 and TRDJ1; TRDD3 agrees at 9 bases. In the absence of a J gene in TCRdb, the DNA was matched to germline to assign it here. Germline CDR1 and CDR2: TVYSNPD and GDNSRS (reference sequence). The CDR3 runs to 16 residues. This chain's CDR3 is CAFSGGGYSYTDKLIF. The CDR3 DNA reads TGTGCCTTTAGCGGAGGGGGATACTCCTACACTGATAAACTCATCTTT.